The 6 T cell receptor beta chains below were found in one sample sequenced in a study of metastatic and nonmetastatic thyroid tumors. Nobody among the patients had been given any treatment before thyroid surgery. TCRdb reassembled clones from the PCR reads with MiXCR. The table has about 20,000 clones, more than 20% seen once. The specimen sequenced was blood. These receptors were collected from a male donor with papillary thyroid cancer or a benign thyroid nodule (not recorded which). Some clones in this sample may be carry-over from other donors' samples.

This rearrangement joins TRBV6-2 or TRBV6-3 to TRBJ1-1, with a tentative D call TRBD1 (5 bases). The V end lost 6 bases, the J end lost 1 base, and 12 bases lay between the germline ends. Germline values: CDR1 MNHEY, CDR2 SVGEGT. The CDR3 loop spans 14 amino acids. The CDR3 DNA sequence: TGTGCCAGCAGGACATGGGGCCAGAACACTGAAGCTTTCTTT. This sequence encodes CASRTWGQNTEAFF.

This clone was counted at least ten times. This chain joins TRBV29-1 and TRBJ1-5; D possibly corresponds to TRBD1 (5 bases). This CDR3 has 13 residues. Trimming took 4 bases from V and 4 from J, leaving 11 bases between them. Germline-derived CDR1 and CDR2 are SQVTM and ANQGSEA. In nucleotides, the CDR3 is TGCAGCGTTGGGTGCAGGGAGAATCAGCCCCAGCATTTT. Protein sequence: CSVGCRENQPQHF.

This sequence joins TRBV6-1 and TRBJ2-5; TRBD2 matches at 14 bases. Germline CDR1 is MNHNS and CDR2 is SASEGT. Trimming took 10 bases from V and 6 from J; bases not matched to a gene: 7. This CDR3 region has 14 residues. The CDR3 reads CAIGTSGSRKTQYF. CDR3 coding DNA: TGTGCCATCGGGACTAGCGGGAGCAGAAAGACCCAGTACTTC.

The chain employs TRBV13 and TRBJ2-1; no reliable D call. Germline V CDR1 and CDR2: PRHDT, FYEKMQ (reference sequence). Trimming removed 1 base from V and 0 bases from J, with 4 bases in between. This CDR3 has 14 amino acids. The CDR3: CASSLAGSYNEQFF. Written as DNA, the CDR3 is TGTGCCAGCAGCTTAGCCGGCTCCTACAATGAGCAGTTCTTC.

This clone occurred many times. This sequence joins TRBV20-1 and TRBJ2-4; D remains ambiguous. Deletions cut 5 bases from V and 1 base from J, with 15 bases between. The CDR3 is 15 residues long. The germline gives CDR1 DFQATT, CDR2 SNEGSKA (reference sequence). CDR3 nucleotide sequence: TGCAGTGCTCGAATCCTTGTCCAGGCCAAAAACATTCAGTACTTC. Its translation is CSARILVQAKNIQYF.

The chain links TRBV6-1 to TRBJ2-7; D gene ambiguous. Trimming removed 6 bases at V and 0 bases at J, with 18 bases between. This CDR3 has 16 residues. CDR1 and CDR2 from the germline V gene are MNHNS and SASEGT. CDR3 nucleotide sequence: TGTGCCAGCAGCCACCGGTTGGGGTTCGGCTCCTACGAGCAGTACTTC. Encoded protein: CASSHRLGFGSYEQYF.